These 20 T cell receptor beta chains were sequenced from one sample in a study of blood T cell repertoires in COVID-19 (dated by TCRdb to 2018 to 2020). The library relied on the immunoSEQ multiplex PCR assay. Drawn from immuneACCESS, this table holds only the in-frame rearrangements with V and J called that TCRdb kept. Clones are partly lost; checked studies trace under half to an unresolved V gene and leave the rest unexplained. A total of tens of thousands of clones appear in this sample, just over 85% of them only once. 4% to 5.5% of the sample rests with the top ten. Sequencing input: peripheral blood. The origin of the receptors is a man in his 60s with acute or convalescent COVID-19.

J is TRBJ2-7 and V is TRBV28; 9 nucleotides match TRBD1. The CDR3 has 14 residues. Looked up from germline, CDR1 is MDHEN and CDR2 is SYDVKM. The J segment lost 0 bases and the V segment lost 11 bases, leaving 8 bases of the junction unmatched. This chain's CDR3 is CAASGTGLSYEQYF. In DNA, the CDR3 is TGTGCCGCGTCCGGGACAGGGCTCTCCTACGAGCAGTACTTC. The full variable domain, with the rest looked up from reference TRBV28 and TRBJ2-7, is DVKVTQSSRYLVKRTGEKVFLECVQDMDHENMFWYRQDPGLGLRLIYFSYDVKMKEKGDIPEGYSVSREKKERFSLILESASTNQTSMYLCAASGTGLSYEQYFGPGTRLTVT.

The rearrangement joins TRBV4-1 to TRBJ2-3, with TRBD2 matching 14 bases. The CDR3 has 18 residues. The ends lost 1 base at V and 3 bases at J; junction bases unmatched: 6. Per the germline V gene, CDR1 is MGHRA and CDR2 is YSYEKL. CDR3 region: CASSQGQGLAGETDTQYF. The CDR3 nucleotides read TGCGCCAGCAGCCAAGGCCAGGGACTAGCGGGAGAGACAGATACGCAGTATTTT.

The chain links TRBV7-9 to TRBJ2-5, with TRBD1 matching 8 bases. V was pared by 4 bases and J by 5 bases, with 6 bases of the junction left unmatched. The CDR3 extends over 14 amino acids. From germline, CDR1 is SEHNR and CDR2 FQNEAQ (reference sequence). As DNA, the CDR3 is TGTGCCAGCAGCTACCGACAGGGGTCCGAGACCCAGTACTTC. Protein sequence: CASSYRQGSETQYF.

The V and J genes are TRBV28 and TRBJ1-1; D gene uncertain. The CDR3 is 14 amino acids. CDR1 MDHEN and CDR2 SYDVKM come from the germline V gene. The V and J ends lost 6 bases and 3 bases respectively, with 14 bases between them. CDR3 coding DNA: TGTGCCAGCAGACCAACAGAGCTCCACACTGAAGCTTTCTTT. This sequence encodes CASRPTELHTEAFF.

This clone is a singleton in its sample. V gene TRBV30 combines with J gene TRBJ2-3, with D unclear. The CDR3 consists of 15 residues. Per germline, CDR1 GTSNPN and CDR2 SVGIG (reference sequence). V gave up 0 bases and J gave up 0 bases, with 10 bases separating them. The CDR3 sequence is CAWSVRQASTDTQYF. The CDR3 DNA reads TGTGCCTGGAGTGTCCGGCAGGCCAGCACAGATACGCAGTATTTT. Together with reference TRBV30 and TRBJ2-3, the CDR3 gives the full variable domain: SQTIHQWPATLVQPVGSPLSLECTVEGTSNPNLYWYRQAAGRGLQLLFYSVGIGQISSEVPQNLSASRPQDRQFILSSKKLLLSDSGFYLCAWSVRQASTDTQYFGPGTRLTVL.

The V gene is TRBV5-1, the J gene TRBJ1-6; TRBD1 is a possible D gene (6 bases). This CDR3 comprises 15 residues. From germline, CDR1 is SGHRS and CDR2 YFSETQ. V was pared by 1 base and J by 4 bases, with 9 bases between. DNA of the CDR3: TGCGCCAGCAGCTTGACAGGGATGTATAATTCACCCCTCCACTTT. It translates to CASSLTGMYNSPLHF. Full variable domain (rest looked up from reference TRBV5-1 and TRBJ1-6): KAGVTQTPRYLIKTRGQQVTLSCSPISGHRSVSWYQQTPGQGLQFLFEYFSETQRNKGNFPGRFSGRQFSNSRSEMNVSTLELGDSALYLCASSLTGMYNSPLHFGNGTRLTVT.

The CDR3 is CASSEYRGLTEAFF. The DNA for the CDR3 is TGTGCCAGCAGTGAATACAGGGGGCTGACTGAAGCTTTCTTT. V gene TRBV2 combines with J gene TRBJ1-1; 9 bases map to TRBD1. The CDR3 totals 14 residues. V lost 2 bases to trimming and J lost 5 bases; unmatched junction nucleotides: 3. The germline CDR1 and CDR2 sequences are SNHLY and FYNNEI.

The CDR3 DNA sequence: TGTGCCAGCAGCACACGCCGGGGTCCGGCAGATACGCAGTATTTT. It is translated as CASSTRRGPADTQYF. This rearrangement joins TRBV7-3 to TRBJ2-3; D is perhaps TRBD2 (5 bases). V lost 5 bases to trimming and J lost 4 bases, with 16 bases between them. CDR3 length equals 15 residues. CDR1 and CDR2 (germline): SGHTA, FQGTGA.

This rearrangement joins TRBV16 to TRBJ1-6, with 10 bases identical to TRBD1. CDR1 and CDR2 (germline): KGHSY, FQNENV. With 4 bases clipped from V and 10 bases from J, the junction kept 7 bases outside the gene matches. The CDR3 is 15 amino acids. CDR3 in amino acids: CASSPFGQGESPLHF. For the CDR3, the DNA is TGTGCCAGCAGCCCCTTCGGACAGGGGGAATCACCCCTCCACTTT.

V usage is TRBV29-1 and J usage is TRBJ2-7; D is unclear. The CDR3 covers 12 residues. The germline V gene encodes CDR1 SQVTM and CDR2 ANQGSEA. V lost 2 bases, J lost 4 bases, and 9 bases lay in between. CDR3 loop: CSVESISYEQYF. CDR3 coding DNA: TGCAGCGTTGAATCGATTAGTTACGAGCAGTACTTC.

This chain links TRBV3-1 (or the pseudogene TRBV3-2) with TRBJ2-2; 7 bases match TRBD1. CDR1 is LGHDT, CDR2 YNNKEL, per germline (reference sequence). The V and J ends lost 0 bases and 6 bases, in that order; junction bases with no gene match: 10. The CDR3 has 17 amino acids. The CDR3, as DNA: TGTGCCAGCAGCCAAGATGTTCAGGGGGTAGGGGCCGGGGAGCTGTTTTTT. Amino acid sequence: CASSQDVQGVGAGELFF.

The chain carries TRBV7-2 and TRBJ1-3; D uncertain. The germline V gene has CDR1 SGHTA and CDR2 FQGNSA. The V gene lost 6 bases and the J gene lost 2 bases, with 11 bases spanning the gap. This CDR3 has 14 residues. This CDR3 is CASSPLRPGNTIYF. The DNA of the CDR3 is TGTGCCAGCAGTCCCCTGAGGCCTGGAAACACCATATATTTT.

This rearrangement joins TRBV2 to TRBJ1-4; D is undetermined. The V end lost 2 bases, the J end lost 1 base, and 8 bases lay between the germline ends. This CDR3 is built from 15 residues. Looked up from germline, CDR1 is SNHLY and CDR2 is FYNNEI. In DNA, the CDR3 is TGTGCCAGCAGTGAATTCGGGGAAACTAATGAAAAACTGTTTTTT. This codes for CASSEFGETNEKLFF. Based on the CDR3 plus reference TRBV2 and TRBJ1-4, the full variable domain is EPEVTQTPSHQVTQMGQEVILRCVPISNHLYFYWYRQILGQKVEFLVSFYNNEISEKSEIFDDQFSVERPDGSNFTLKIRSTKLEDSAMYFCASSEFGETNEKLFFGSGTQLSVL.

The chain links TRBV19 to TRBJ1-3; D gene uncertain. The germline V gene encodes CDR1 LNHDA and CDR2 SQIVND (reference sequence). This CDR3 region has 14 residues. V gave up 5 bases and J gave up 0 bases, with 8 bases separating them. The CDR3 loop reads CASSPSPSGNTIYF. CDR3 coding DNA: TGTGCCAGTAGTCCGAGTCCCTCTGGAAACACCATATATTTT.

The CDR3 DNA reads TGTGCCAGCAGCACCCGACAGGGTCCCTATGGCTACACCTTC. Translated, it gives CASSTRQGPYGYTF. This chain joins TRBV5-4 and TRBJ1-2; 7 bases are a match to TRBD1. The CDR3 has 14 amino acids. From germline, CDR1 is SGHNT and CDR2 YYREEE (reference sequence). Trimming took 4 bases from V and 4 from J; bases not matched to a gene: 7.

This clone turned up a few times. The V and J genes are TRBV27 and TRBJ1-1, with D maybe TRBD1 (5 bases). CDR3 length equals 15 residues. Germline CDR1 reads MNHEY; CDR2 reads SMNVEV (reference sequence). V lost 7 bases and J 6 bases, leaving 21 bases between the germline ends. The CDR3 DNA is TGTGCCAGCACCCGTTCGAGTGGGGGGTTATCTGAAGCTTTCTTT. This translates into CASTRSSGGLSEAFF.

The chain joins TRBV19 to TRBJ1-2; weak D call: TRBD1 (5 bases). V was pared by 4 bases and J by 4 bases, with 16 bases between. Germline CDR1 and CDR2: LNHDA and SQIVND (reference sequence). This CDR3 contains 15 residues. The CDR3 sequence: CASSTGTGESYGYTF. CDR3 DNA sequence: TGTGCCAGTAGTACCGGGACGGGAGAGAGCTATGGCTACACCTTC.

This rearrangement joins TRBV19 to TRBJ2-2; 7 nucleotides agree with TRBD2. The V gene's germline CDR1 is LNHDA and CDR2 SQIVND (reference sequence). The CDR3 spans 15 residues. V lost 3 bases and J lost 6; bases outside the gene matches: 7. The CDR3 nucleotides read TGTGCCAGTAGTATGGCGGGAGAGGCGGCCGGGGAGCTGTTTTTT. Its translation is CASSMAGEAAGELFF.

This sequence joins TRBV5-5 and TRBJ2-7; D ambiguous. The CDR3 loop spans 15 amino acids. V was clipped by 4 bases and J by 0 bases, with 14 bases between them. Germline CDR1 and CDR2: SGHKS and YYEKEE (reference sequence). Here the CDR3 reads CASSIDPWSSYEQYF. Here the CDR3 DNA reads TGTGCCAGCAGCATTGATCCCTGGAGCTCCTACGAGCAGTACTTC.

The J gene is TRBJ2-4, the V gene TRBV28; tentative D call: TRBD2 (7 bases). The CDR3 covers 16 residues. The germline V gene encodes CDR1 MDHEN and CDR2 SYDVKM. Trimming removed 3 bases at V and 4 bases at J, with 16 bases between. The CDR3 here is CASSLGGAEPKNIQYF. The DNA of the CDR3 is TGTGCCAGCAGTTTGGGGGGGGCGGAGCCGAAAAACATTCAGTACTTC. Looking up the rest from reference TRBV28 and TRBJ2-4 gives the full variable domain: DVKVTQSSRYLVKRTGEKVFLECVQDMDHENMFWYRQDPGLGLRLIYFSYDVKMKEKGDIPEGYSVSREKKERFSLILESASTNQTSMYLCASSLGGAEPKNIQYFGAGTRLSVL.